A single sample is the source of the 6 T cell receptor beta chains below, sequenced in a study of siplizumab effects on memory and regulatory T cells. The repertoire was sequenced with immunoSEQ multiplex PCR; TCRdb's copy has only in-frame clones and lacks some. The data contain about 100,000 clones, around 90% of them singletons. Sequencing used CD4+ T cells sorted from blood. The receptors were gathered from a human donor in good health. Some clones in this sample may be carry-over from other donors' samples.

CDR3 nucleotide sequence: TGTGCCACCGCAGGGGCAGGGGGGATCACTGAAGCTTTCTTT. Protein: CATAGAGGITEAFF. The chain is built from TRBV15 and TRBJ1-1; TRBD1 matches 7 bases. This CDR3 comprises 14 residues. Germline CDR1 and CDR2: LNHNV and YYDKDF (reference sequence). V dropped 8 bases and J dropped 4; count of bases not matched to a gene: 10. Supplemented by reference TRBV15 and TRBJ1-1, the full variable domain reads DAMVIQNPRYQVTQFGKPVTLSCSQTLNHNVMYWYQQKSSQAPKLLFHYYDKDFNNEADTPDNFQSRRPNTSFCFLDIRSPGLGDTAMYLCATAGAGGITEAFFGQGTRLTVV.

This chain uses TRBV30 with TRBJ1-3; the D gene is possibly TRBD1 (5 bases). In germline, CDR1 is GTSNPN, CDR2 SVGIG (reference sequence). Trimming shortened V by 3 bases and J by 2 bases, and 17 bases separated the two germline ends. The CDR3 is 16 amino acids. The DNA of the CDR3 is TGTGCCTGGAGCGAAATCACCGGGACCGCTGGAAACACCATATATTTT. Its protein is CAWSEITGTAGNTIYF.

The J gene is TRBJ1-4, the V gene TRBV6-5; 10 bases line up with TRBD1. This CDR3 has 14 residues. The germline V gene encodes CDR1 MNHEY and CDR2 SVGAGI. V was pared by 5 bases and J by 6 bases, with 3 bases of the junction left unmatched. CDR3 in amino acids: CASSRQGAYEKLFF. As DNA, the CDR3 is TGTGCCAGCAGTCGACAGGGGGCTTATGAAAAACTGTTTTTT.

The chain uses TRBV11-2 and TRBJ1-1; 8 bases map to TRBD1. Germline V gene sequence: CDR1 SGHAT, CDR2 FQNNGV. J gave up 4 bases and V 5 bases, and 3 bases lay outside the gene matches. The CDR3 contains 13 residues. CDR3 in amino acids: CASSNRGITEAFF. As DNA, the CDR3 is TGTGCCAGCAGCAACAGGGGGATCACTGAAGCTTTCTTT.

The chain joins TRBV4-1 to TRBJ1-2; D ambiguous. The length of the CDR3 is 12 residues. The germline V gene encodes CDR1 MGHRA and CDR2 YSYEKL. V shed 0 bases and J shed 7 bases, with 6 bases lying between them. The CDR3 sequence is CASSQDGSGYTF. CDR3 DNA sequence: TGCGCCAGCAGCCAAGATGGAAGTGGCTACACCTTC.

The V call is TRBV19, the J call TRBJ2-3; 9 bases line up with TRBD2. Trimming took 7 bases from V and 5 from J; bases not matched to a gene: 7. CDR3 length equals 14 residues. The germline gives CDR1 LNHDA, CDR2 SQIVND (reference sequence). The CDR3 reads CASNGGRAGDTQYF. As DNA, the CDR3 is TGTGCCAGTAATGGCGGGAGGGCAGGAGATACGCAGTATTTT.